These T cell receptor beta chains were read from a single sample in a study of blood T cells in healthy people across ages. TCRdb passed the 5' RACE reads through MiXCR, listing each CDR3 protein once. The repertoire holds more than 500,000 distinct CDR3 sequences, with 27% as singletons. These data also formed part of another study, on T cells of mothers and their children.

Material for sequencing was blood. The receptors stem from a boy between 2 and 15 years old in good health. Both conserved end residues are part of each CDR3. Not all rows give a size; the values are once, few, many and, for expanded clones, a class.

size: -
V: TRBV4-3
CDR3: CASSQEGTDSSPLHF

size: -
V: TRBV20-1
CDR3: CSARDFWTGKTYEQYF

size: few
V: TRBV20-1
CDR3: CSARFSPYNEQFF

size: -
V: TRBV6-6
CDR3: CASSYSDRGHNEQFF

size: many
V: TRBV20-1
CDR3: CSASGGVGNSPLHF

size: -
V: TRBV2
CDR3: CASRLQGSGANVLTF

size: few
V: TRBV7-2
CDR3: CASSPLAGSYEQYF

size: few
V: TRBV14
CDR3: CASSREDTGLVYGYTF

size: -
V: TRBV21-1
CDR3: CAAPGQSYEQYF

size: few
V: TRBV4-3
CDR3: CASSRDRGNYNEQFF

size: few
V: TRBV4-3
CDR3: CASSQDPSGPDTGELFF

size: many
V: TRBV3-1
CDR3: CASSPTHPRGANTGELFF

size: -
V: TRBV4-3
CDR3: CASSQDLTASGRKFF

size: -
V: TRBV6-5
CDR3: CASTTGRTGELFF

size: -
V: TRBV29-1
CDR3: CSVDGASGGINYNEQFF

size: few
V: TRBV20-1
CDR3: CSASRTVNYGYTF

size: -
V: TRBV2
CDR3: CASITGPYGYTF

size: many
V: TRBV6-5
CDR3: CASSTAGYQETQYF

size: -
V: TRBV20-1
CDR3: CSARDIGTGNTGELFF

size: -
V: TRBV4-1
CDR3: CASSQEPFVNQPQHF

size: few
V: TRBV3-1
CDR3: CASSQVTGAVVANEKLFF

size: -
V: TRBV5-1
CDR3: CASSLGNSGGSDEQFF

size: few
V: TRBV10-1
CDR3: CASSGPGINEQFF

size: -
V: TRBV6-5
CDR3: CASSGRGRFETQYF

size: few
V: TRBV12-3/TRBV12-4
CDR3: CATTPGRFYGANVLTF

size: -
V: TRBV15
CDR3: CATSRGTGASELYNEQFF

size: -
V: TRBV9
CDR3: CASSFRQGNTGELFF

size: -
V: TRBV29-1
CDR3: CSVEDRGRGDTEAFF

size: -
V: TRBV2
CDR3: CASSEAGVETQYF

size: -
V: TRBV12-3/TRBV12-4
CDR3: CASSLGGSIGETQYF